The TCR beta chain under discussion was sequenced for a study of graft-versus-host responses after intestinal transplantation. Germline loops: CDR1 SEHNR, CDR2 FQNEAQ (reference sequence). The length of the CDR3 is 11 residues. Trimming removed 3 bases from V and 9 bases from J, with 6 bases in between. A word on this clone: What it binds is not known.

The table came from immunoSEQ multiplex PCR; TCRdb's copy has only in-frame clones and leaves some out. The sample has 95,000 to 150,000 clones, roughly 96% seen once; the top ten hold over 2.5%. The sequence derives from a human donor who received an intestinal transplant. Sequences were derived from unstimulated CD8+ T cells sorted from spleen or lymph node cells, sampled before intestinal transplant. The rearrangement links TRBV7-9 to TRBJ2-1; no clear D. The CDR3, as DNA: TGTGCCAGCAGCTTCCGTAGTGAGCAGTTCTTC. The encoded protein is CASSFRSEQFF.